This TCR beta chain is from a study of cytomegalovirus exposure and HLA in healthy donors. Overall study findings and caveats: Trimming of TCR beta V- and J-genes showed a link, identified in a later analysis, to a missense DCLRE1C variant.

The PCR made use of 60 Vbeta and 13 Jbeta primers. Profiled with immunoSEQ multiplex PCR; TCRdb holds only in-frame clones, not every one. In the table there are about 170,000 clones, more than 60% of which are singletons. This clone was seen a few times. Antigen unknown. The germline CDR1 and CDR2 sequences are MNHEY and SMNVEV (reference sequence). CDR3 length: 20 residues. V lost 11 bases to trimming and J lost 0 bases, with 35 bases between them. This chain uses TRBV27 with TRBJ2-7, with D tentatively TRBD2 (6 bases). The clonotype was recovered from a woman under 40 in good health and CMV-seropositive. The sample consisted of PBMCs. The CDR3 DNA is TGTGCCGGCGACATCTCCATGGGGGACTTACTTCCCATCGGCTCCTACGAGCAGTACTTC. Translating gives CAGDISMGDLLPIGSYEQYF.